The 24 T cell receptor beta chains below were found in one sample sequenced in a study of CD8 T cells in Susac syndrome. RNA totalling roughly 0.45 to 1 ug underwent reverse transcription with random hexamers. TCRdb processed the immunoSEQ multiplex PCR reads anew with MiXCR; each CDR3 protein has one entry. The sample records 50,000 to 65,000 distinct CDR3 sequences, roughly 92% being singletons. Sequencing was carried out using CD8+ T cells from PBMCs. The receptors stem from a human donor in good health.

The gene calls are TRBV3-1 and TRBJ2-7; D call uncertain. The V and J ends lost 0 bases and 1 base respectively, with 4 bases between them. There are 13 residues in the CDR3. CDR1 is LGHDT, CDR2 YNNKEL, per germline (reference sequence). In nucleotides, the CDR3 is TGTGCCAGCAGCCAAGATATTTCCTACGAGCAGTACTTC. The encoded protein is CASSQDISYEQYF.

The V and J genes are TRBV7-9 and TRBJ2-1, with no clear D. This CDR3 comprises 15 residues. Germline V lookup: CDR1 SEHNR, CDR2 FQNEAQ (reference sequence). Between the trimmed V and J ends, which lost 1 base and 5 bases, there was a span of 12 bases. The CDR3 is CASSLGSATDNEQFF. Written as DNA, the CDR3 is TGTGCCAGCAGCTTAGGGTCAGCTACGGACAATGAGCAGTTCTTC.

The table lists this clonotype with a count of one. The chain has TRBV19 and TRBJ2-4; D is perhaps TRBD1 (6 bases). CDR3 length: 14 amino acids. Germline-derived CDR1 and CDR2 are LNHDA and SQIVND (reference sequence). Trimming removed 6 bases at V and 5 bases at J, with 14 bases between. The CDR3 region is CASSAWTDQNIQYF. DNA of the CDR3: TGTGCCAGTAGCGCCTGGACAGACCAAAACATTCAGTACTTC. Variable domain in full (rest from reference TRBV19 and TRBJ2-4): DGGITQSPKYLFRKEGQNVTLSCEQNLNHDAMYWYRQDPGQGLRLIYYSQIVNDFQKGDIAEGYSVSREKKESFPLTVTSAQKNPTAFYLCASSAWTDQNIQYFGAGTRLSVL.

The chain employs TRBV3-1 and TRBJ2-1, with D perhaps given as TRBD1 or TRBD2 (7 bases each). Germline values: CDR1 LGHDT, CDR2 YNNKEL (reference sequence). The CDR3 loop spans 16 amino acids. Trimming took off 0 bases at V and 4 bases at J, with 13 bases between the two ends. The CDR3 loop reads CASSQDPGGAYNEQFF. The CDR3 DNA sequence: TGTGCCAGCAGCCAAGATCCAGGGGGGGCTTACAATGAGCAGTTCTTC.

This sequence joins TRBV11-2 and TRBJ1-2; TRBD1 agrees at 7 bases. Germline CDR1 is SGHAT and CDR2 is FQNNGV. The CDR3 is 15 amino acids. With V trimmed by 5 bases and J by 4 bases, 10 bases remained unmatched. The CDR3 sequence is CASSLAGSGGYGYTF. The CDR3 nucleotides are TGTGCCAGCAGCCTCGCCGGATCAGGGGGCTATGGCTACACCTTC.

This clonotype has more than one count but fewer than ten. The chain joins TRBV7-9 to TRBJ2-7, with a tentative D call TRBD1 (6 bases). Germline-derived CDR1 and CDR2 are SEHNR and FQNEAQ (reference sequence). The CDR3 consists of 14 residues. The germline V and J ends were trimmed by 5 bases and 2 bases, with 13 bases remaining between them. This chain's CDR3 is CASSHRDKAYEQYF. The CDR3 nucleotides are TGTGCCAGCAGCCACCGGGACAAAGCCTACGAGCAGTACTTC.

This clonotype has a handful of counts. V is TRBV18 and J is TRBJ2-5; no firm D call. V dropped 6 bases and J dropped 1 base, with 3 bases sitting between them. Germline V gene data show CDR1 as KGHSH and CDR2 as LQKENI. The CDR3 sequence is 11 residues long. CDR3 sequence (DNA): TGTGCCAGCTCGCCCCAAGAGACCCAGTACTTC. Its translation is CASSPQETQYF.

The chain joins TRBV7-9 to TRBJ1-2, with unresolved D. V lost 2 bases and J 1 base, leaving 17 bases between the germline ends. CDR3 length: 17 amino acids. CDR1 is SEHNR and CDR2 is FQNEAQ in the germline V gene (reference sequence). The CDR3 region is CASSLPTPSRDNYGYTF. The CDR3 DNA follows: TGTGCCAGCAGCTTACCCACGCCTAGCCGGGATAACTATGGCTACACCTTC. Full variable domain (outside the CDR3, taken from reference TRBV7-9 and TRBJ1-2): DTGVSQNPRHKITKRGQNVTFRCDPISEHNRLYWYRQTLGQGPEFLTYFQNEAQLEKSRLLSDRFSAERPKGSFSTLEIQRTEQGDSAMYLCASSLPTPSRDNYGYTFGSGTRLTVV.

Here the CDR3 DNA reads TGTGCCACCAGTGATTTGGAGAACCCCAGCGTGGATGAGCAGTTCTTC. Its translation is CATSDLENPSVDEQFF. This rearrangement joins TRBV24-1 to TRBJ2-1, with D unclear. Trimming removed 0 bases at V and 8 bases at J, with 16 bases between. The CDR3 consists of 16 residues. Germline CDR1 KGHDR, CDR2 SFDVKD.

The chain employs TRBV5-1 and TRBJ1-1; D unresolved. The CDR3 consists of 14 residues. V lost 4 bases and J 4 bases, leaving 14 bases between the germline ends. Germline V gene data show CDR1 as SGHRS and CDR2 as YFSETQ. CDR3 sequence reads: CASSGRGLGTEAFF. CDR3 nucleotides: TGCGCCAGCAGCGGACGGGGTTTGGGCACTGAAGCTTTCTTT.

The chain uses TRBV4-1 and TRBJ2-3; 10 nucleotides align to TRBD2. Germline assignment: CDR1 MGHRA and CDR2 YSYEKL. The V gene end was trimmed by 4 bases and the J gene end by 0 bases; junction bases not matched to a gene: 7. The CDR3 is made up of 17 amino acids. The CDR3 protein is CASSLLASGRSTDTQYF. CDR3 coding DNA: TGCGCCAGCAGCCTCCTGGCTAGCGGGAGAAGCACAGATACGCAGTATTTT.

The V call is TRBV6-2 or TRBV6-3, the J call TRBJ1-1; a possible D gene is TRBD1 (5 bases). CDR1 is MNHEY, CDR2 SVGEGT, per germline. V lost 4 bases and J 7 bases, leaving 22 bases between the germline ends. This CDR3 spans 16 amino acids. Written as DNA, the CDR3 is TGTGCCAGCAGTTCTGGGGTTTCGGGGGTTGGCGTTGAAGCTTTCTTT. This codes for CASSSGVSGVGVEAFF.

The V gene is TRBV27, the J gene TRBJ1-5; TRBD1 is a possible D gene (5 bases). Trimming cost V 3 bases and J 6 bases, with 12 bases left between them. The CDR3 consists of 14 residues. Germline values: CDR1 MNHEY, CDR2 SMNVEV (reference sequence). CDR3 sequence: CASSLGVLSQPQHF. The DNA of the CDR3 is TGTGCCAGCAGTTTGGGGGTTCTAAGTCAGCCCCAGCATTTT.

This clonotype has just a few counts. The V gene is TRBV4-1, the J gene TRBJ2-7, with a weak D call TRBD2 (6 bases). The CDR3 extends over 16 amino acids. CDR1 and CDR2 from the germline V gene are MGHRA and YSYEKL. Trimming removed 3 bases at V and 5 bases at J, with 20 bases between. The CDR3, as DNA: TGCGCCAGCAGCCATCCAAAGGCAGGGACTTCGGACGAGCAGTACTTC. Translating gives CASSHPKAGTSDEQYF.

V and J are TRBV27 and TRBJ2-5; D ambiguous. V lost 1 base and J lost 4, with 10 bases in between. There are 14 residues in the CDR3. Germline CDR1 and CDR2: MNHEY and SMNVEV (reference sequence). The CDR3 nucleotides read TGTGCCAGCAGTTTATTATTAGCATCAGAGACCCAGTACTTC. This codes for CASSLLLASETQYF.

This chain joins TRBV7-8 and TRBJ1-6, with TRBD1 matching 9 bases. The ends lost 5 bases at V and 7 bases at J; junction bases unmatched: 12. Germline CDR1 SGHVS, CDR2 FQNEAQ. The CDR3 consists of 17 residues. The CDR3 is CASSPTGTGLINSPLHF. CDR3 nucleotide sequence: TGTGCCAGCAGCCCAACCGGGACAGGGCTTATCAATTCACCCCTCCACTTT.

The chain has TRBV12-3 or TRBV12-4 and TRBJ2-7; perhaps TRBD2 as D (5 bases). V gave up 3 bases and J gave up 5 bases, with 17 bases separating them. This CDR3 comprises 15 residues. The CDR3 spells CASSFPDMTGDEQYF. Here the CDR3 DNA reads TGTGCCAGCAGTTTTCCCGACATGACCGGGGACGAGCAGTACTTC.

The chain carries TRBV28 and TRBJ1-1; D call uncertain. Germline V CDR1 and CDR2: MDHEN, SYDVKM. Trimming removed 1 base at V and 0 bases at J, with 18 bases between. This CDR3 spans 18 amino acids. The CDR3 sequence: CASSLYYLNSIMNTEAFF. The CDR3 nucleotides are TGTGCCAGCAGTTTATATTATCTCAATTCTATCATGAACACTGAAGCTTTCTTT. Drawing the rest from reference TRBV28 and TRBJ1-1, the complete variable domain is DVKVTQSSRYLVKRTGEKVFLECVQDMDHENMFWYRQDPGLGLRLIYFSYDVKMKEKGDIPEGYSVSREKKERFSLILESASTNQTSMYLCASSLYYLNSIMNTEAFFGQGTRLTVV.

This clonotype has just a few counts. The rearrangement uses TRBV29-1 and TRBJ2-7; D uncertain. The V end lost 1 base, the J end lost 3 bases, and 7 bases lay between the germline ends. Germline-derived CDR1 and CDR2 are SQVTM and ANQGSEA. This CDR3 contains 12 residues. This CDR3 is CSVEAGHYEQYF. DNA for the CDR3: TGCAGCGTTGAAGCAGGCCACTACGAGCAGTACTTC.

The V call is TRBV29-1, the J call TRBJ1-1, with TRBD1 matching 7 bases. The CDR3 is 13 amino acids. Germline trimming cut 6 bases from V and 2 bases from J; bases unmatched to any gene: 6. Germline V gene data show CDR1 as SQVTM and CDR2 as ANQGSEA. CDR3 bases: TGCAGCGTCAAGACAGGGCACAACACTGAAGCTTTCTTT. This sequence encodes CSVKTGHNTEAFF.

The genes are TRBV27 and TRBJ1-6; the match to TRBD1 covers 11 bases. The CDR3 length is 16 residues. Trimming at V came to 7 bases and at J to 4 bases, leaving 6 bases not matched to a gene. Looked up from germline, CDR1 is MNHEY and CDR2 is SMNVEV (reference sequence). CDR3 bases: TGTGCCAGCAAGGACAGGGGGCGAGTTTATAATTCACCCCTCCACTTT. Translation: CASKDRGRVYNSPLHF.

The chain is built from TRBV10-1 and TRBJ2-1; D is unresolved. Germline V CDR1 and CDR2: WNHNN, SYGVQD (reference sequence). The CDR3 extends over 15 amino acids. Trimming left V 0 bases short and J 0 bases short, with 6 bases between. The CDR3 coding sequence is TGCGCCAGCAGTGAGTCCCGCTCCTCCTACAATGAGCAGTTCTTC. Residues: CASSESRSSYNEQFF.

The rearrangement uses TRBV7-6 and TRBJ2-3; no reliable D call. Germline-derived CDR1 and CDR2 are SGHVS and FNYEAQ. Deletions cut 1 base from V and 0 bases from J, with 11 bases between. The CDR3 contains 16 residues. The chain's CDR3 is CASSLDPRASTDTQYF. CDR3 coding DNA: TGTGCCAGCAGCTTAGACCCTAGGGCTAGCACAGATACGCAGTATTTT. The variable domain in full, with the rest retrieved from reference TRBV7-6 and TRBJ2-3, is GAGVSQSPRYKVTKRGQDVALRCDPISGHVSLYWYRQALGQGPEFLTYFNYEAQQDKSGLPNDRFSAERPEGSISTLTIQRTEQRDSAMYRCASSLDPRASTDTQYFGPGTRLTVL.

V gene TRBV7-7 combines with J gene TRBJ2-3, with 7 bases matching TRBD2. Germline V gives CDR1 SSHAT, CDR2 FNYEAQ (reference sequence). Germline trimming cut 1 base from V and 3 bases from J; bases unmatched to any gene: 4. This CDR3 is built from 15 residues. CDR3 coding DNA: TGTGCCAGCAGCTTAGGGTGGGGGGGGACAGATACGCAGTATTTT. Translating it yields CASSLGWGGTDTQYF.